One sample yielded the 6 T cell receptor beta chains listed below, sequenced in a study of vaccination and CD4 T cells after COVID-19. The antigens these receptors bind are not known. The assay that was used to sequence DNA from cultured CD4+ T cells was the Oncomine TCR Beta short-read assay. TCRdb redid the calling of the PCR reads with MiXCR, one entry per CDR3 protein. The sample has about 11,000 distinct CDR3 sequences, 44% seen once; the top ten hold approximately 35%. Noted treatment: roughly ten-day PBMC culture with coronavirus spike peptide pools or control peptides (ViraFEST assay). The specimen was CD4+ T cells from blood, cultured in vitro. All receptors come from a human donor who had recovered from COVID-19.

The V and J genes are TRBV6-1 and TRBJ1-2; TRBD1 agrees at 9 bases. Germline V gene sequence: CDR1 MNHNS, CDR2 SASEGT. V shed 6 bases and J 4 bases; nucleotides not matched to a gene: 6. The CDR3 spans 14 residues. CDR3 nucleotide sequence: TGTGCCAGCAGCGCGACGGGACAGGGCTATGGCTACACCTTC. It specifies CASSATGQGYGYTF.

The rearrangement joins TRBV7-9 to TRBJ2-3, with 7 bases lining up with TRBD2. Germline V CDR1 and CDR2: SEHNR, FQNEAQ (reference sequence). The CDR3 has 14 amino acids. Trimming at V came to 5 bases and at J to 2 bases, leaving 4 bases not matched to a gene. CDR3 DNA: TGTGCCAGCAGCGTGGGGGGGGTCACAGATACGCAGTATTTT. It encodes CASSVGGVTDTQYF.

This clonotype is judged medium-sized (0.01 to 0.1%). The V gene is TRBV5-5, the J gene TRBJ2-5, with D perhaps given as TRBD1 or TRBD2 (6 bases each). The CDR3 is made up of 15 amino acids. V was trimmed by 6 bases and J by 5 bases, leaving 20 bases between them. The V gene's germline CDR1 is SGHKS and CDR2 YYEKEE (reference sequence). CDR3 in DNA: TGTGCCAGCATCCTCACCGGGGGCAATCAGGAGACCCAGTACTTC. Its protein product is CASILTGGNQETQYF.

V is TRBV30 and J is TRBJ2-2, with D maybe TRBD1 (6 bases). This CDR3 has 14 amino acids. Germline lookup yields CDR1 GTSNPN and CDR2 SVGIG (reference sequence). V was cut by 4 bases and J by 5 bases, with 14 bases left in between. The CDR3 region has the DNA TGTGCCTGGATCCCTGGGGGCGGGACCGGGGAGCTGTTTTTT. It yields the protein CAWIPGGGTGELFF.

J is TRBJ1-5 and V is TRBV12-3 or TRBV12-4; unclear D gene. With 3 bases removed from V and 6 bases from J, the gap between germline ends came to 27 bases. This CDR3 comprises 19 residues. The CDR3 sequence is CASSLFKLGGNQGGQPQHF. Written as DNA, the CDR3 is TGTGCCAGCAGTTTGTTTAAGTTAGGAGGGAACCAAGGCGGTCAGCCCCAGCATTTT.

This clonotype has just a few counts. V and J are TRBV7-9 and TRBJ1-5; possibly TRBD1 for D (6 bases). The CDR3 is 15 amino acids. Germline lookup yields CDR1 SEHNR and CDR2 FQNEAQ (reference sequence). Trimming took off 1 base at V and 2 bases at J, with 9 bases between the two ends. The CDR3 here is CASSLGGGGNQPQHF. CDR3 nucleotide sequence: TGTGCCAGCAGCTTAGGAGGGGGAGGCAATCAGCCCCAGCATTTT.